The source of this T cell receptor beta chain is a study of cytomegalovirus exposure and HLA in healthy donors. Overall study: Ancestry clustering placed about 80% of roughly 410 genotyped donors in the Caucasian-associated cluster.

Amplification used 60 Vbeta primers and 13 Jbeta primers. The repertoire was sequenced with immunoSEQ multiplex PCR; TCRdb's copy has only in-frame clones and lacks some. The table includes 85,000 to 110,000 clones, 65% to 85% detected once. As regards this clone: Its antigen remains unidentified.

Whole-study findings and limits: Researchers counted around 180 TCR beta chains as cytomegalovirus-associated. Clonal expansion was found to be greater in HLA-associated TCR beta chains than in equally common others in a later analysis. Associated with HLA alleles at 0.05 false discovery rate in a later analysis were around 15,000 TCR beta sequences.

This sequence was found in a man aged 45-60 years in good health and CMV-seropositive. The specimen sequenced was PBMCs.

CDR3 sequence: CAISSQGDNEQFF. The CDR3 DNA sequence: TGTGCCATCAGTAGTCAGGGGGACAATGAGCAGTTCTTC. The chain joins TRBV10-3 to TRBJ2-1; TRBD1 aligns across 7 bases. The trim removed 5 bases at V and 5 bases at J, leaving 3 bases unmatched. The germline gives CDR1 ENHRY, CDR2 SYGVKD. This CDR3 has 13 amino acids.